This T cell receptor beta chain was recovered during a study of blood T cell repertoires in COVID-19. Study-wide background: PBMCs, B-cell-depleted T cells, or T cells provided the cDNA or gDNA that made up the material.

Those enrolled in Seattle joined during active infection and were followed longitudinally afterward. In the original analysis: Amplification of reference gene primers provided the estimated nucleated cell counts. The assay was immunoSEQ multiplex PCR, and TCRdb's table has in-frame clones only and misses some. D and trimming were read from the DNA, whereas the V and J calls and clone size are those reported in that table. The sample carries 150,000 or so clones, 70% to 90% recorded once. The sequence derives from an older woman with COVID-19, enrolled during active disease. Material for sequencing was peripheral blood.

The CDR3 DNA reads as TGTGCCAGCAGCTTAGTCGGCGGGGGCGTAGGTACGCAGTATTTT. Its translation: CASSLVGGGVGTQYF. The chain links TRBV7-8 to TRBJ2-3, with D perhaps TRBD2 (7 bases). V was cut by 1 base and J by 8 bases, with 16 bases left in between. The CDR3 contains 15 residues. The germline V gene has CDR1 SGHVS and CDR2 FQNEAQ. Filled out from reference TRBV7-8 and TRBJ2-3, the complete variable domain reads GAGVSQSPRYKVAKRGQDVALRCDPISGHVSLFWYQQALGQGPEFLTYFQNEAQLDKSGLPSDRFFAERPEGSVSTLKIQRTQQEDSAVYLCASSLVGGGVGTQYFGPGTRLTVL.